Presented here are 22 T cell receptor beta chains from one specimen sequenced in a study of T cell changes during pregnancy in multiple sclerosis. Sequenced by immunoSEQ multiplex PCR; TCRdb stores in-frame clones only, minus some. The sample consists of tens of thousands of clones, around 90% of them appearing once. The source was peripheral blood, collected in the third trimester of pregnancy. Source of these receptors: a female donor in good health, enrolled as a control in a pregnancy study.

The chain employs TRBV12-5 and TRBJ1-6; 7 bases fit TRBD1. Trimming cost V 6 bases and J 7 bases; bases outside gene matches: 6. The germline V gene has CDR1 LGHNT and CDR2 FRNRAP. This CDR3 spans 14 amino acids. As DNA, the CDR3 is TGTGCTAGTGGCTATGACAGGGCCAATTCACCCCTCCACTTT. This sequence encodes CASGYDRANSPLHF.

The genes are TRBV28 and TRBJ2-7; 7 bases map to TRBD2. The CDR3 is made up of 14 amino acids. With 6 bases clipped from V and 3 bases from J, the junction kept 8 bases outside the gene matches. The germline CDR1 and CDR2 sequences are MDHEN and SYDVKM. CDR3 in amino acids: CASRPGGTFYEQYF. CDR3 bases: TGTGCCAGCAGACCCGGGGGGACGTTCTACGAGCAGTACTTC.

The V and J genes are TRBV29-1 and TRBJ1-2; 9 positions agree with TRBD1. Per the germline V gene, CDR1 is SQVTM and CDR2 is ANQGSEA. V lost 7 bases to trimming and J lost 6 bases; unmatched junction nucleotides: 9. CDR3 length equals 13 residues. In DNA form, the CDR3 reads TGCAGCGCCGGGGACAGGGCTCTAGATGGCTACACCTTC. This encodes CSAGDRALDGYTF.

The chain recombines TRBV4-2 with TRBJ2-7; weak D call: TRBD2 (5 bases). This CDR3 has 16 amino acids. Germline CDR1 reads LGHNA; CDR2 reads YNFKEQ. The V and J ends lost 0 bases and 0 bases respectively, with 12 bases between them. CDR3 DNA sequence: TGTGCCAGCAGCCAAGAACGGGCGGGTGACTCCTACGAGCAGTACTTC. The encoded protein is CASSQERAGDSYEQYF.

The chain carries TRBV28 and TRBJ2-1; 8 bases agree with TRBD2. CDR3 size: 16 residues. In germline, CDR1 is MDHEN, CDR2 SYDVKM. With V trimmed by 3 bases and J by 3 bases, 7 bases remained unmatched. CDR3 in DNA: TGTGCCAGCAGTTTTAGGGGTAGCGGGATCTACAATGAGCAGTTCTTC. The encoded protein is CASSFRGSGIYNEQFF.

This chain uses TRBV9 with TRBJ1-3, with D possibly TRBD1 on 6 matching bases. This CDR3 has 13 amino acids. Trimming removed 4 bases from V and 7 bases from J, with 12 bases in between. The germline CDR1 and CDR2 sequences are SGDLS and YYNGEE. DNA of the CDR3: TGTGCCAGCAGCACGGGAGGGGGGAACACCATATATTTT. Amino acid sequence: CASSTGGGNTIYF.

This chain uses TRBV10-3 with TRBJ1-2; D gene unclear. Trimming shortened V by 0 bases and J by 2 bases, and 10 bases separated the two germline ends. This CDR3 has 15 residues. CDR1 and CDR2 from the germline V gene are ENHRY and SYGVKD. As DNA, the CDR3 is TGTGCCATCAGTGAGTCGAGAGGCAGCAACTATGGCTACACCTTC. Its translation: CAISESRGSNYGYTF.

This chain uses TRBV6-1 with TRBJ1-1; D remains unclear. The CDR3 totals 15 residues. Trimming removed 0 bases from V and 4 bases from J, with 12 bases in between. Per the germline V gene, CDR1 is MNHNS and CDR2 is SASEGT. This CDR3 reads CASSEAHEGPTEAFF. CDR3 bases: TGTGCCAGCAGTGAAGCGCATGAGGGCCCCACTGAAGCTTTCTTT.

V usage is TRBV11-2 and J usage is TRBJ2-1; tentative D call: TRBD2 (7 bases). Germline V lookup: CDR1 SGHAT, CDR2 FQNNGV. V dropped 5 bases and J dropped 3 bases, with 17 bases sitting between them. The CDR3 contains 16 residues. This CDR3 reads CASSPVRGARYNEQFF. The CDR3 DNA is TGTGCCAGCAGCCCAGTACGGGGGGCTCGCTACAATGAGCAGTTCTTC.

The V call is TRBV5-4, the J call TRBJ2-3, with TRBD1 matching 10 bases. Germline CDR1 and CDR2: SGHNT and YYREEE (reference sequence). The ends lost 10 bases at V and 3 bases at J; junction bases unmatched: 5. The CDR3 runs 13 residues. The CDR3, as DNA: TGTGCCGGACAGGGGGACGGGACAGATACGCAGTATTTT. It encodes CAGQGDGTDTQYF.

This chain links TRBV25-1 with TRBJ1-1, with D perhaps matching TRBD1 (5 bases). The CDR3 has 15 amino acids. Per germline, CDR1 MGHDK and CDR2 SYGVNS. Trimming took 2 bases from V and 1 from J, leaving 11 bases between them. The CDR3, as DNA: TGTGCCAGCAGTGAAGCAGGGAGGAGGAACACTGAAGCTTTCTTT. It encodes CASSEAGRRNTEAFF.

CDR3 in DNA: TGCGCCAGCAGATACGACGGACAGGGTCAAGAGACCCAGTACTTC. Its translation: CASRYDGQGQETQYF. The V call is TRBV5-1, the J call TRBJ2-5; 8 bases map to TRBD1. The trim removed 5 bases at V and 2 bases at J, leaving 8 bases unmatched. The V gene's germline CDR1 is SGHRS and CDR2 YFSETQ. This CDR3 is built from 15 residues. Full variable domain (outside the CDR3, taken from reference TRBV5-1 and TRBJ2-5): KAGVTQTPRYLIKTRGQQVTLSCSPISGHRSVSWYQQTPGQGLQFLFEYFSETQRNKGNFPGRFSGRQFSNSRSEMNVSTLELGDSALYLCASRYDGQGQETQYFGPGTRLLVL.

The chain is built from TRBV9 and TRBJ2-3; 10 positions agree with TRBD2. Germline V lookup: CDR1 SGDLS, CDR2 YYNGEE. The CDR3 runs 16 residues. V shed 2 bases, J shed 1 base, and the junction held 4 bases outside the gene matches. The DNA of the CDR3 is TGTGCCAGCAGCGTCCCTAGCGGGGGTGGCACAGATACGCAGTATTTT. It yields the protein CASSVPSGGGTDTQYF.

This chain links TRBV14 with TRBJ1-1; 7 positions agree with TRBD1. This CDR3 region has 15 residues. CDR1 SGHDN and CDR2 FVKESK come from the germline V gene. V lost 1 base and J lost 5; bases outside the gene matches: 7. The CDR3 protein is CASSQVHRGGTEAFF. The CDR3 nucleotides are TGTGCCAGCAGCCAAGTGCACAGGGGAGGTACTGAAGCTTTCTTT.

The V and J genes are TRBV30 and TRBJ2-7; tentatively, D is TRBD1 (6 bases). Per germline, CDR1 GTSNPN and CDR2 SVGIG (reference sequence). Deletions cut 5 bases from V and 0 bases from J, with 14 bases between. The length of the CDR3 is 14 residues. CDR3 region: CAWSDSAPSYEQYF. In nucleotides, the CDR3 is TGTGCCTGGTCGGACAGCGCCCCCTCCTACGAGCAGTACTTC.

The CDR3 DNA reads as TGTGCCAGCTCACGTAACTTCCGGGACAGGCTGAATCAGCCCCAGCATTTT. Protein product: CASSRNFRDRLNQPQHF. The chain recombines TRBV18 with TRBJ1-5, with TRBD1 matching 8 bases. The CDR3 has 17 residues. The germline V gene encodes CDR1 KGHSH and CDR2 LQKENI. V trimming: 4 bases; J trimming: 4 bases; junction bases outside the gene matches: 12.

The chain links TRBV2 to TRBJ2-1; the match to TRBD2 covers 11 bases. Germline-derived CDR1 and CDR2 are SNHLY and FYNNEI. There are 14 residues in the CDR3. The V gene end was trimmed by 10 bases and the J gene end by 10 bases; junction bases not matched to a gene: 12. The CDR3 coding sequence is TGTGCCACAAAGTCGACTAGCGGGACAAGGGAGCAGTTCTTC. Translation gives CATKSTSGTREQFF. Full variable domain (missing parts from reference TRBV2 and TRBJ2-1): EPEVTQTPSHQVTQMGQEVILRCVPISNHLYFYWYRQILGQKVEFLVSFYNNEISEKSEIFDDQFSVERPDGSNFTLKIRSTKLEDSAMYFCATKSTSGTREQFFGPGTRLTVL.

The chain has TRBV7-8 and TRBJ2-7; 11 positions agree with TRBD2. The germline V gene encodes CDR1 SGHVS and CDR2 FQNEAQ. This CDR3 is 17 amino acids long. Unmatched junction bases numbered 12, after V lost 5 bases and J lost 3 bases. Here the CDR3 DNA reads TGTGCCAGCAGCCCCCTAGGCTTAGCGGGAGGGGACTACGAGCAGTACTTC. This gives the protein CASSPLGLAGGDYEQYF.

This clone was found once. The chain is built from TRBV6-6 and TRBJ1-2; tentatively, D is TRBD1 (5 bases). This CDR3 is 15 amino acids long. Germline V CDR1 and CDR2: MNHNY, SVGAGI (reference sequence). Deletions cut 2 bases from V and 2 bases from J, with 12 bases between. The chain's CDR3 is CASSYRTRGNYGYTF. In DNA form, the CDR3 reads TGTGCCAGCAGTTACCGGACTAGGGGAAACTATGGCTACACCTTC.

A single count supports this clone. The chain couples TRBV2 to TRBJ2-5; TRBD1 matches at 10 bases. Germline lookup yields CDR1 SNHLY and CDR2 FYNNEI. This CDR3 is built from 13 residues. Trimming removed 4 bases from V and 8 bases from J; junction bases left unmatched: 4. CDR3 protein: CASSADRGQTQYF. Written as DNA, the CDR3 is TGTGCCAGCAGTGCAGACAGGGGGCAAACCCAGTACTTC.

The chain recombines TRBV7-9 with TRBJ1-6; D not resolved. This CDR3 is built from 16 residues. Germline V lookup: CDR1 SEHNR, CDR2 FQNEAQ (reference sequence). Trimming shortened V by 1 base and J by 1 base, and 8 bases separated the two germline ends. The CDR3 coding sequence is TGTGCCAGCAGCTTAGAGACGGGATCCTATAATTCACCCCTCCACTTT. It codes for CASSLETGSYNSPLHF. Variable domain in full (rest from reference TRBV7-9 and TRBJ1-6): DTGVSQNPRHKITKRGQNVTFRCDPISEHNRLYWYRQTLGQGPEFLTYFQNEAQLEKSRLLSDRFSAERPKGSFSTLEIQRTEQGDSAMYLCASSLETGSYNSPLHFGNGTRLTVT.

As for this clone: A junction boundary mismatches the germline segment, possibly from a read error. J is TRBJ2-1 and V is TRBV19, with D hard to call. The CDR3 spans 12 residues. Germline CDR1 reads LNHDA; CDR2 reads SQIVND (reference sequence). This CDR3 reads CASSTSRNDQFF. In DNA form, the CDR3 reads TGTGCCAGTAGTACCTCTAGGAATGACCAGTTCTTC.